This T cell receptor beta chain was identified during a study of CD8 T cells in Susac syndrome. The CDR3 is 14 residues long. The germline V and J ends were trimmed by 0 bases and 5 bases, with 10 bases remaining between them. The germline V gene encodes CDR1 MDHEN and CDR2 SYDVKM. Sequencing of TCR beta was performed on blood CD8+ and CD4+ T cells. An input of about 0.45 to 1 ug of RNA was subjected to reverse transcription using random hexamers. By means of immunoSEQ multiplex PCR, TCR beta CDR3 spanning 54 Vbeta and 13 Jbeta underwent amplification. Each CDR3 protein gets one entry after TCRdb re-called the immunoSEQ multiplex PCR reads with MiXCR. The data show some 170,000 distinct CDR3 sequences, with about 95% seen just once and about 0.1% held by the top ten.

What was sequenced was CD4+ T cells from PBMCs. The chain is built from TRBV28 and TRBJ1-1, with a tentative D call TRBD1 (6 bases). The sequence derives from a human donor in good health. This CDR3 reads CASSLWGGETEAFF. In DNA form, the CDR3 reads TGTGCCAGCAGTTTATGGGGGGGCGAGACTGAAGCTTTCTTT.